This T cell receptor beta chain was sequenced in a study of blood T cell repertoires in COVID-19. Germline V CDR1 and CDR2: SGHTA, FQGTGA. CDR3 length: 16 residues. The V segment lost 5 bases and the J segment 3 bases; nucleotides outside the gene matches: 7. Clones were sequenced by immunoSEQ multiplex PCR, and TCRdb holds only the in-frame ones, with some missing. The repertoire includes 150,000 to 200,000 clones, around 87% of them detected once, and about 1% sits in the top ten. Input material: peripheral blood. V usage is TRBV7-3 and J usage is TRBJ2-3, with 11 bases aligning to TRBD2. The TCR comes from a woman under 30 who had recovered from COVID-19. The CDR3: CASSASASGRTDTQYF. DNA for the CDR3: TGTGCCAGCAGCGCCTCGGCTAGCGGGAGGACAGATACGCAGTATTTT.